The rows below give T cell receptor beta chains drawn from one sample of a study of blood T cell repertoires in COVID-19. Data came from immunoSEQ multiplex PCR; TCRdb stores just in-frame clones and leaves some out. In the table there are approximately 39,000 clones, about 94% of which are singletons. The sequenced sample consisted of peripheral blood. These receptors came from a human donor with active COVID-19. The donor label of this sample is uncertain. Each CDR3 is given with its conserved first and last residue. D genes are given only for firm matches. Some rows have no size entry. The others give once, few or many, or a class for an expanded clone.

>TRBV3-1/TRBV3-2|.|TRBJ1-3|.
TGTGCCAGCAGCCAAGAACGCGTCTCTGGAAACACCATATATTTT
CASSQERVSGNTIYF
>TRBV5-6|.|TRBJ2-6|.
TGTGCCAGCAGCTATAACCAGGGGTCTGGGGCCAACGTCCTGACTTTC
CASSYNQGSGANVLTF
>TRBV6-4|TRBD1|TRBJ1-5|.
TGTGCCAGCAGTGAGGAGGGGGCCGGCAATCAGCCCCAGCATTTT
CASSEEGAGNQPQHF
>TRBV19|TRBD1|TRBJ1-2|.
TGTGCCAGTAGTCCAACGGTTACAGGGGGCAATGGCTACACCTTC
CASSPTVTGGNGYTF
>TRBV5-8|.|TRBJ1-4|.
TGTGCCAGCAGCTTAGGAGACGGAGCAACTAATGAAAAACTGTTTTTT
CASSLGDGATNEKLFF
>TRBV11-3|.|TRBJ1-3|.
TGTGCCAGCAGCGTCTCGGCTGGAAACACCATATATTTT
CASSVSAGNTIYF
>TRBV6-2/TRBV6-3|.|TRBJ1-2|once
TGTGCCAGCAGTTACAGGGGATCGGGTCTTGATGGCTACACCTTC
CASSYRGSGLDGYTF
>TRBV9|.|TRBJ2-1|.
TGTGCCAGCAGCGTAGCGAACACCCACACAGGCAATGAGCAGTTCTTC
CASSVANTHTGNEQFF
>TRBV10-3|TRBD1|TRBJ1-5|.
TGTGCCATCAGGCAGGGGGCGGGTCAGCCCCAGCATTTT
CAIRQGAGQPQHF
>TRBV19|.|TRBJ1-2|.
TGTGCCAGTAGGTCTGCAGGGGCCGGCGAGGGCTACACCTTC
CASRSAGAGEGYTF
>TRBV11-2|.|TRBJ1-2|.
TGTGCCAGCAGGATAGCCGGAGAGAACTATGGCTACACCTTC
CASRIAGENYGYTF
>TRBV28|.|TRBJ2-1|.
TGTGCCAGCAGTTTTCTGATTGGGCGGGTCGGAAGCTCCTACAATGAGCAGTTCTTC
CASSFLIGRVGSSYNEQFF
>TRBV19|TRBD1|TRBJ2-2|few
TGTGCCAGTAGTACATTGGGGACAGCGAACACCGGGGAGCTGTTTTTT
CASSTLGTANTGELFF
>TRBV24-1|.|TRBJ2-5|.
TGTGCCACCAGTGACCCAACAGGGACATCACCCCAAGAGACCCAGTACTTC
CATSDPTGTSPQETQYF
>TRBV5-4|.|TRBJ2-7|.
TGTGCCAGCAGCTCGACAGGCAGCTCCTACGAGCAGTACTTC
CASSSTGSSYEQYF
>TRBV11-2|.|TRBJ2-1|.
TGTGCCAGCAGCCCCCGACTAGTAGATGAGCAGTTCTTC
CASSPRLVDEQFF
>TRBV19|.|TRBJ2-7|.
TGTGCCAGTAGTATAGGAGACAGAGGCCTCTCCTACGAGCAGTACTTC
CASSIGDRGLSYEQYF
>TRBV13|.|TRBJ1-2|.
TGTGCCAGCAGCTTCCGACAGGTATTAAACGGCTACACCTTC
CASSFRQVLNGYTF
>TRBV7-9|.|TRBJ2-7|.
TGTGCCAGCAGCTTAGAGACAGTAGAGCAGTACTTC
CASSLETVEQYF
>TRBV7-9|TRBD1|TRBJ2-1|.
TGTGCCAGCAGCCCCCCGGGACAGTCCTACAATGAGCAGTTCTTC
CASSPPGQSYNEQFF
>TRBV24-1|.|TRBJ1-5|few
TGTGCCACCAGTGGTGTGGGGGGGCGAAATCAGCCCCAGCATTTT
CATSGVGGRNQPQHF
>TRBV19|.|TRBJ1-6|.
TGTGCCAGTAGTACGGCCGGGGGGCGCGGTTCACCCCTCCACTTT
CASSTAGGRGSPLHF
>TRBV9|.|TRBJ2-3|.
TGTGCCAGCAGCGCGAAACGTATTAGCTTAGAGGCGGATACGCAGTATTTT
CASSAKRISLEADTQYF
>TRBV6-5|TRBD1|TRBJ1-5|.
TGTGCCAGCAGCCCCTGGACAGGCCCGAATCAGCCCCAGCATTTT
CASSPWTGPNQPQHF
>TRBV27|TRBD2|TRBJ2-3|.
TGTGCCAGCAAGGGACTAGCGGCCACAGATACGCAGTATTTT
CASKGLAATDTQYF
>TRBV2|.|TRBJ2-7|.
TGTGCCAGCAGCCCAGGACTCCACTCCTACGAGCAGTACTTC
CASSPGLHSYEQYF
>TRBV12-5|TRBD2|TRBJ2-2|once
TGTGCTAGTGGTAGTAGCCTAAAGGAAGCGGGGGCCCTCACCGGGGAGCTGTTTTTT
CASGSSLKEAGALTGELFF
>TRBV6-5|TRBD1|TRBJ2-3|.
TGTGCCAGCAGTAGCCGGGACAGCCGCGATACGCAGTATTTT
CASSSRDSRDTQYF
>TRBV29-1|TRBD1|TRBJ2-7|once
TGCAGCGTTCTATGGACAGGTTTGGCCTACGAGCAGTACTTC
CSVLWTGLAYEQYF
>TRBV19|.|TRBJ1-2|.
TGTGCCAGTAGTAACCGCAAAACCGGGACATTCTACACCTTC
CASSNRKTGTFYTF
>TRBV5-1|TRBD1|TRBJ1-2|.
TGCGCCAGCAGACGGACAGGGGACTATGGCTACACCTTC
CASRRTGDYGYTF
>TRBV7-7|TRBD1|TRBJ2-5|.
TGTGCTAGCAGCTTATCGACAGGGTACCAAGAGACCCAGTACTTC
CASSLSTGYQETQYF
>TRBV19|.|TRBJ2-4|.
TGTGCCAGTAGTACATACTTCCTGGGCCAGGGGTCAAACATTCAGTACTTC
CASSTYFLGQGSNIQYF
>TRBV4-1|.|TRBJ1-5|.
TGCGCCAGCAGCCAAGATCGGGGTACCAATCAGCCCCAGCATTTT
CASSQDRGTNQPQHF
>TRBV3-1/TRBV3-2|.|TRBJ2-7|.
TGTGCCAGCAGCCAAGATGGTACATTTACTACCTCCGAGCAGTACTTC
CASSQDGTFTTSEQYF
>TRBV29-1|TRBD1|TRBJ2-7|once
TGCAGCGTCCGGGACAGTCTATACGAGCAGTACTTC
CSVRDSLYEQYF
>TRBV12-3/TRBV12-4|.|TRBJ1-1|.
TGTGCCAGCCGCCGAGGGAACACTGAAGCTTTCTTT
CASRRGNTEAFF
>TRBV7-9|TRBD1|TRBJ2-5|.
TGTGCCAGCAGCCAAGGGGACAGGTTAAGAGAGACCCAGTACTTC
CASSQGDRLRETQYF
>TRBV12-3/TRBV12-4|TRBD1|TRBJ2-4|.
TGTGCCAGCAGCCCCAGGGGGTTAAACATTCAGTACTTC
CASSPRGLNIQYF
>TRBV5-6|.|TRBJ1-2|.
TGTGCCAGCAGCTTGGTAGGGGATGGCTACACCTTC
CASSLVGDGYTF
>TRBV12-5|TRBD1|TRBJ1-6|.
TGTGCTAGTGGTGGGACAGGATATAATTCACCCCTCCACTTT
CASGGTGYNSPLHF
>TRBV19|TRBD1|TRBJ2-1|.
TGTGCCAGTAGTGCCGACAGGGGAGTCAATGAGCAGTTCTTC
CASSADRGVNEQFF
>TRBV28|.|TRBJ2-5|.
TGTGCCATCGCCGACTCACAGGGATTTGGGTCTTTGGAGACCCAGTACTTC
CAIADSQGFGSLETQYF
>TRBV2|TRBD1|TRBJ2-2|.
TGTGCCAGCAGGAACCGGGACAGGAACACCGGGGAGCTGTTTTTT
CASRNRDRNTGELFF
>TRBV27|.|TRBJ1-6|few
TGTGCCAGCAGTTTTACGGGTCCGTCGGGGGGCGCCTATAATTCACCCCTCCACTTT
CASSFTGPSGGAYNSPLHF
>TRBV28|.|TRBJ1-5|.
TGTGCCAGCACTGCGGACAGCTTCAATCAGCCCCAGCATTTT
CASTADSFNQPQHF
>TRBV5-1|TRBD1|TRBJ1-6|.
TGCGCCAGCAGCGATGGGACAGGGAATTCACCCCTCCACTTT
CASSDGTGNSPLHF
>TRBV18|TRBD2|TRBJ2-3|.
TGTGCCAGCTCACCACCATCTAGCGGGGTAACAGATACGCAGTATTTT
CASSPPSSGVTDTQYF
>TRBV4-1|.|TRBJ2-3|once
TGCGCCAGCAGCCAAGATTTTCCTAGCACAGATACGCAGTATTTT
CASSQDFPSTDTQYF
>TRBV5-5|TRBD2|TRBJ2-7|.
TGTGCCAGCAGCTTTAGCGGGAGTGGCGAGCAGTACTTC
CASSFSGSGEQYF
>TRBV11-2|TRBD2|TRBJ2-1|.
TGTGCCAGCAGCTCCCCAAGCGGGGGGGCCTTTAATGAGCAGTTCTTC
CASSSPSGGAFNEQFF
>TRBV20-1|.|TRBJ2-7|.
TGCAGTGCTCGCGGGTACGAGCAGTACTTC
CSARGYEQYF
>TRBV9|TRBD2|TRBJ2-7|.
TGTGCCAGCAGCGTAGGACTAGCGGAATACGAGCAGTACTTC
CASSVGLAEYEQYF
>TRBV3-1/TRBV3-2|TRBD2|TRBJ2-5|.
TGTGCCAGCAGCCAAGATACCGGACTAGCGGGGGTCCAAGAGACCCAGTACTTC
CASSQDTGLAGVQETQYF
>TRBV5-1|.|TRBJ2-7|.
TGCGCCAGCAGCCAGGACACCTCGTGGGAGCAGTACTTC
CASSQDTSWEQYF
>TRBV27|TRBD1|TRBJ1-2|.
TGTGCCAGCAGGAGACAGGGGATGTTTAACTATGGCTACACCTTC
CASRRQGMFNYGYTF
>TRBV5-1|.|TRBJ2-7|.
TGCGCCAGCAGCGCGGGGCAGGGAACCTACGAGCAGTACTTC
CASSAGQGTYEQYF
>TRBV7-2|.|TRBJ2-3|.
TGTGCCAGCAGCTTAGGCCCCCACAGATTCTTTAGCACAGATACGCAGTATTTT
CASSLGPHRFFSTDTQYF